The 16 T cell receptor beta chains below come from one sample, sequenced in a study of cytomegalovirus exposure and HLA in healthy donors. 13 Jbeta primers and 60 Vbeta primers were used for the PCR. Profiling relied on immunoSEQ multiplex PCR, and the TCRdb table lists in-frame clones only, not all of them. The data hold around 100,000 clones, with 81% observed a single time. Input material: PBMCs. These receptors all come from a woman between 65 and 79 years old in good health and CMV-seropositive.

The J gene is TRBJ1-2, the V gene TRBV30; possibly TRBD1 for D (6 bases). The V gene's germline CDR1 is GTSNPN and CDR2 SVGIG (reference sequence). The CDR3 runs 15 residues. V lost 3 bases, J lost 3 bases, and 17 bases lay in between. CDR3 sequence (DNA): TGTGCCTGGAGCGAGACCACAGGGTTGGACTATGGCTACACCTTC. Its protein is CAWSETTGLDYGYTF.

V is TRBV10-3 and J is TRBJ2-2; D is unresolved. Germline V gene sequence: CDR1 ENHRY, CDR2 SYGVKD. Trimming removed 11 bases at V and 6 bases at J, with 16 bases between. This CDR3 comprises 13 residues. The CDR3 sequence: CALTAQLPGELFF. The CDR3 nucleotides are TGTGCCCTCACCGCCCAGTTACCCGGGGAGCTGTTTTTT.

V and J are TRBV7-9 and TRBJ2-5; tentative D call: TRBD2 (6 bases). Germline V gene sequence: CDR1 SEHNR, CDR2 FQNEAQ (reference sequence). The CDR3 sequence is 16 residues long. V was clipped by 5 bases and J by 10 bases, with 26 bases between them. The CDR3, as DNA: TGTGCCAGCAGCCCTCGAGGTCGCGGGGCGGTGTCGGACCAGTACTTC. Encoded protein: CASSPRGRGAVSDQYF.

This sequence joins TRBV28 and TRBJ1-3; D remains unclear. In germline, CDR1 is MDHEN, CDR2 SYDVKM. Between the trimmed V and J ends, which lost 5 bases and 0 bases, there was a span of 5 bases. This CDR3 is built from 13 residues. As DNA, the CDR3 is TGTGCCAGCAGTGTCAACTCTGGAAACACCATATATTTT. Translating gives CASSVNSGNTIYF.

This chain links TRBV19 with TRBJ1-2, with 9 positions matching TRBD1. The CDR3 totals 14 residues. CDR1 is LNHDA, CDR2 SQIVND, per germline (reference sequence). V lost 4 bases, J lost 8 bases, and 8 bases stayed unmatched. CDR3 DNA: TGTGCCAGTAGTACCCGGGACAGGGCGGGCGGCTACACCTTC. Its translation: CASSTRDRAGGYTF.

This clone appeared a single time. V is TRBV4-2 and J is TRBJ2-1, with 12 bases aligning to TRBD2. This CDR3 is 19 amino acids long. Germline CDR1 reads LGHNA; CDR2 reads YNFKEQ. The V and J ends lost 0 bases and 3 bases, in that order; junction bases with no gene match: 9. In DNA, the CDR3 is TGTGCCAGCAGCCAAGATGGCCTAGCGGGAGGGCCGGACTACAATGAGCAGTTCTTC. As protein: CASSQDGLAGGPDYNEQFF.

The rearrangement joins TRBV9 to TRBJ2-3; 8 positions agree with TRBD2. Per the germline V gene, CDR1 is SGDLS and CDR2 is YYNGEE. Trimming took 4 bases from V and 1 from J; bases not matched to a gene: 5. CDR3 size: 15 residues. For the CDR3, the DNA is TGTGCCAGCAGCCTGGCGGGGGGTGGCACAGATACGCAGTATTTT. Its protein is CASSLAGGGTDTQYF. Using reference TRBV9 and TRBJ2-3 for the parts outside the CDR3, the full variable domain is DSGVTQTPKHLITATGQRVTLRCSPRSGDLSVYWYQQSLDQGLQFLIQYYNGEERAKGNILERFSAQQFPDLHSELNLSSLELGDSALYFCASSLAGGGTDTQYFGPGTRLTVL.

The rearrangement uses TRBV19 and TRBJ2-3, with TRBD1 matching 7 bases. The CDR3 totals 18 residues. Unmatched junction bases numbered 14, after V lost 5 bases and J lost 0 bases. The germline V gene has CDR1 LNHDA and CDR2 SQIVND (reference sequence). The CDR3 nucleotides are TGTGCCAGTAGTCCGACAGGGTCAAGGTTTATAAGCACAGATACGCAGTATTTT. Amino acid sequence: CASSPTGSRFISTDTQYF.

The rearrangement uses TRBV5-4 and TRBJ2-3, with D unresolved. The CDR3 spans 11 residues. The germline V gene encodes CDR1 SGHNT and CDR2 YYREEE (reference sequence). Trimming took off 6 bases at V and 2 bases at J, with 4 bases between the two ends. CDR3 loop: CASTYTDTQYF. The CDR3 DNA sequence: TGTGCCAGCACCTACACAGATACGCAGTATTTT.

This chain's CDR3 is CASSLAAGPGITEAFF. CDR3 in DNA: TGTGCCAGCAGCTTAGCGGCAGGCCCAGGGATCACTGAAGCTTTCTTT. The chain combines TRBV7-9 with TRBJ1-1; the D gene is possibly TRBD1 (5 bases). This CDR3 is built from 16 residues. With 0 bases removed from V and 4 bases from J, the gap between germline ends came to 15 bases. Germline V lookup: CDR1 SEHNR, CDR2 FQNEAQ (reference sequence). Together with reference TRBV7-9 and TRBJ1-1, the CDR3 gives the full variable domain: DTGVSQNPRHKITKRGQNVTFRCDPISEHNRLYWYRQTLGQGPEFLTYFQNEAQLEKSRLLSDRFSAERPKGSFSTLEIQRTEQGDSAMYLCASSLAAGPGITEAFFGQGTRLTVV.

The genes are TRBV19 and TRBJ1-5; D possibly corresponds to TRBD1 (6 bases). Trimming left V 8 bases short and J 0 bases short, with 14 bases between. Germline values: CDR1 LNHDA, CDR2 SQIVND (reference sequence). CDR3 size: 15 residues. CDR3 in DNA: TGTGCCAGTGGGGGCAGAGGCGATAGCAATCAGCCCCAGCATTTT. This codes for CASGGRGDSNQPQHF.

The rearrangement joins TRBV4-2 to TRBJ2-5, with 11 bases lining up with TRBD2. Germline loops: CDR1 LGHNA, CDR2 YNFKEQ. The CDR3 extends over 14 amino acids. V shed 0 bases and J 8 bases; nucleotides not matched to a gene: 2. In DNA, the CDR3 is TGTGCCAGCAGCCAAGAACTAGCGGGAGACACCCAGTACTTC. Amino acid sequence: CASSQELAGDTQYF.

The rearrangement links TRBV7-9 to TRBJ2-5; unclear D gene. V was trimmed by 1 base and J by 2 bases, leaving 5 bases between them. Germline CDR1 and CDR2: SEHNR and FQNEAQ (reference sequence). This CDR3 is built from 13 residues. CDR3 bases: TGTGCCAGCAGCTTAGAAGCACAAGAGACCCAGTACTTC. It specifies CASSLEAQETQYF.

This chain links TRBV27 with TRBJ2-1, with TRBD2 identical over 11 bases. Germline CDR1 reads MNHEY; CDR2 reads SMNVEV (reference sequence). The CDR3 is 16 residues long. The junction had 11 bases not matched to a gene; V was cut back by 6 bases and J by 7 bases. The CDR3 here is CASRPLSGRVQNEQFF. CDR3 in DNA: TGTGCCAGCAGACCCCTTAGCGGGAGGGTCCAAAATGAGCAGTTCTTC.

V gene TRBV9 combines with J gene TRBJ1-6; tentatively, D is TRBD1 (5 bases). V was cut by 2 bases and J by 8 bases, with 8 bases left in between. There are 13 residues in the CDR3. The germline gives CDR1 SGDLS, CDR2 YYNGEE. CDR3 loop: CASSVSQDSPLHF. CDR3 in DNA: TGTGCCAGCAGCGTGTCACAGGATTCACCCCTCCACTTT.

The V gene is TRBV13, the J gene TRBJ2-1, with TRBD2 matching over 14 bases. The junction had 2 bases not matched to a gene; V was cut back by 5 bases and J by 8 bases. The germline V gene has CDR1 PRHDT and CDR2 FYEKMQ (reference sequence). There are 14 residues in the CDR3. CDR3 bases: TGTGCCAGCAGCCCGGGACTAGCGGGAGATGAGCAGTTCTTC. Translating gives CASSPGLAGDEQFF.